These T cell receptor beta chains were read from a single sample in a study of blood T cells in healthy people across ages. TCRdb used MiXCR to reprocess the 5' RACE reads, holding one entry per CDR3 protein. The data show some 1,800,000 distinct CDR3 sequences, approximately 39% seen once. The sample consisted of blood. The origin of the receptors is a human donor in good health. Both conserved end residues are part of each CDR3. The D gene is left open where the match is weak. Clone sizes are given selectively: once, few, many, or a class where the clone is expanded.

cdr3_length j_call clone_size v_call d_call cdr3_nt cdr3_aa
15 TRBJ2-7 NA TRBV20-1 NA TGCAGTGCCCGGAGGGCTAGCGTTGAACCCTACGAGCAGTACTTC CSARRASVEPYEQYF
15 TRBJ1-5 NA TRBV20-1 NA TGCAGTGCTAGGCTAGGTGGGGGCGCTGGGCAGCCCCAGCATTTT CSARLGGGAGQPQHF
14 TRBJ2-7 NA TRBV13 NA TGTGCCAGCAGCTCTCGGCGGGACAACTACGAGCAGTACTTC CASSSRRDNYEQYF
16 TRBJ1-2 NA TRBV5-5 NA TGTGCCAGCAGCTTGGTAGACAATTGGAAATTCTATGGCTACACCTTC CASSLVDNWKFYGYTF
13 TRBJ2-7 NA TRBV5-5 NA TGTGCCAGCGGGTTCGGCGTTTCCTACGAGCAGTACTTC CASGFGVSYEQYF
13 TRBJ2-7 once TRBV11-1 NA TGTGCCAGCAGCTTAATGGGCTTCTACGAGCAGTACTTC CASSLMGFYEQYF
15 TRBJ1-2 few TRBV5-1 NA TGCGCCAGCAGCTTGTTTGGGGAGATTAGCTATGGCTACACCTTC CASSLFGEISYGYTF
15 TRBJ2-1 few TRBV6-6 TRBD2 TGTGCCAGCAGTCCAAGCGGGGGGATCGTTTCTGAGCAGTTCTTC CASSPSGGIVSEQFF
13 TRBJ1-2 NA TRBV7-9 NA TGTGCCAGCAGCTACACAGAGGGCGATGGCTACACCTTC CASSYTEGDGYTF
21 TRBJ1-2 NA TRBV11-1 NA TGTGCCAGCAGCTTGGAGGGAAAAAATCCATACGCGAAACTCACTAACTATGGCTACACCTTC CASSLEGKNPYAKLTNYGYTF
17 TRBJ2-5 NA TRBV6-1 TRBD1 TGTGCCAGCAGTGAAGCTCGGACAGGGGAGACGATGGAGACCCAGTACTTC CASSEARTGETMETQYF
13 TRBJ2-7 NA TRBV20-1 NA TGCAGTGCTCCACAGAGGGGGGTCTCCGAGCAGTACTTC CSAPQRGVSEQYF
16 TRBJ1-2 NA TRBV4-1 NA TGCGCCAGCAGCCAACCCACAGGAGCCACTCGCTATGGCTACACCTTC CASSQPTGATRYGYTF
14 TRBJ2-5 many TRBV29-1 TRBD1 TGCAGCGTTGAAGGGACAGGTCACCAAGAGACCCAGTACTTC CSVEGTGHQETQYF
16 TRBJ1-5 NA TRBV12-3/TRBV12-4 NA TGTGCCAGCAGTCCGGGGGTGGGGGTCCCCGGTCAGCCCCAGCATTTT CASSPGVGVPGQPQHF
16 TRBJ2-3 NA TRBV3-1 NA TGTGCCAGCAGCCAAGATCTCGGGGGTAGGTCAGATACGCAGTATTTT CASSQDLGGRSDTQYF
16 TRBJ2-2 NA TRBV2 TRBD2 TGTGCCAGCAGTGTAAGCGGGGGGCCTAACACCGGGGAGCTGTTTTTT CASSVSGGPNTGELFF
11 TRBJ2-1 few TRBV20-1 NA TGCAGTGCTAACTCCTACAATGAGCAGTTCTTC CSANSYNEQFF
12 TRBJ1-2 many TRBV29-1 NA TGCAGCGTTGAGCGGGAAGACTATGGCTACACCTTC CSVEREDYGYTF
13 TRBJ2-5 many TRBV7-3 NA TGTGCCAGCAGTGCAGGACAAACGGAGACCCAGTACTTC CASSAGQTETQYF
14 TRBJ1-2 NA TRBV6-6 TRBD1 TGTGCCAGCGCTCTGGCAGGGGGATTAGATGGCTACACCTTC CASALAGGLDGYTF
12 TRBJ2-5 few TRBV29-1 NA TGCAGCGTTGCCCCAGGGGAAGAGACCCAGTACTTC CSVAPGEETQYF
12 TRBJ1-1 few TRBV7-3 NA TGTGCCAGCAGCTTAAGAGGGGGTGAAGCTTTCTTT CASSLRGGEAFF
13 TRBJ2-5 many TRBV29-1 NA TGCAGCGTCTCCCTAGGAGGGAGGGAGACCCAGTACTTC CSVSLGGRETQYF
14 TRBJ1-2 few TRBV12-5 NA TGTGCTAGTGGTGACCCCCTTGGGAACTATGGCTACACCTTC CASGDPLGNYGYTF
15 TRBJ2-6 few TRBV4-3 TRBD2 TGCGCCAGCAGCAACCTAGCGGACGGGGCCAACGTCCTGACTTTC CASSNLADGANVLTF
14 TRBJ1-2 few TRBV6-2/TRBV6-3 TRBD1 TGTGCCAGCAGTTCACGGGACAGCAACTATGGCTACACCTTC CASSSRDSNYGYTF
12 TRBJ1-2 NA TRBV4-3 NA TGCGCCAGCAGCGGATGGGGCTATGGCTACACCTTC CASSGWGYGYTF
13 TRBJ1-1 many TRBV12-3/TRBV12-4 NA TGCGCCAGCAGCCCACAGTTGAACACTGAAGCTTTCTTT CASSPQLNTEAFF
20 TRBJ1-1 few TRBV12-5 NA TGTGCTAGTGGTTTGGTTCTTAGCGTAGTAAAAGGAAGGGTGAACACTGAAGCTTTCTTT CASGLVLSVVKGRVNTEAFF
15 TRBJ1-1 NA TRBV5-1 NA TGCGCCAGTTTCGACTCGGCAGGGAAGAACACTGAAGCTTTCTTT CASFDSAGKNTEAFF
13 TRBJ1-1 NA TRBV29-1 TRBD1 TGCAGCGTTGAAACCCCGGGACAGTTAGAAGCTTTCTTT CSVETPGQLEAFF
14 TRBJ2-3 NA TRBV24-1 NA TGTGCCACCAGTGGGAGACAGCCTACAGATATGCAGTATTTT CATSGRQPTDMQYF
16 TRBJ1-5 few TRBV15 NA TGTGCCACCAGCAGACCTGGGACGCCAGCAGATCAGCCCCAGCATTTT CATSRPGTPADQPQHF
13 TRBJ1-1 NA TRBV12-3/TRBV12-4 NA TGTGCCAGCAGGGTTAACAGCCGAACTGAAGCTTTCTTT CASRVNSRTEAFF
15 TRBJ2-1 NA TRBV6-5 TRBD1 TGTGCCAGCAGTTATTCCACGACAGGGAACAATGAGCAGTTCTTC CASSYSTTGNNEQFF
12 TRBJ2-7 NA TRBV6-6 NA TGTGCCAGCAAAGGTGTAACCTACGAGCAGTACTTC CASKGVTYEQYF
13 TRBJ1-6 few TRBV7-3 NA TGTGCCAGCAGCTTAACTCCTCGTTCACCCCTCCACTTT CASSLTPRSPLHF
14 TRBJ2-7 many TRBV29-1 NA TGCAGCTTCTCCGGTGGGGGACTCAGCTACGAGCAGTACTTC CSFSGGGLSYEQYF
15 TRBJ2-1 few TRBV20-1 NA TGCAGTGCTAGGGCTAGATCCCTAGCCTACAATGAGCAGTTCTTC CSARARSLAYNEQFF
15 TRBJ2-3 few TRBV14 NA TGTGCCAGCAGCCAAGTTTTAGGTGGCACAGATACGCAGTATTTT CASSQVLGGTDTQYF
13 TRBJ1-2 NA TRBV12-3/TRBV12-4 NA TGTGCCAGCAGCCTTCTAAGGACCACTGGCTACACCTTC CASSLLRTTGYTF
15 TRBJ2-7 few TRBV7-2 TRBD2 TGTGCCGGCAGCCCGCGGGTAGCGGGTCTCTACGAGCAGTACTTC CAGSPRVAGLYEQYF
15 TRBJ2-1 NA TRBV20-1 NA TGCAGTGCTAGAGGCAGACCGACCGGTGGGTATGAGCAGTTCTTC CSARGRPTGGYEQFF
15 TRBJ1-1 NA TRBV5-1 NA TGCGCCAGCAGCTTGACGAGTGACAGTAACACTGAAGCTTTCTTT CASSLTSDSNTEAFF
14 TRBJ2-3 NA TRBV2 NA TGTGCCAGCAGTGGGAACATTCAGACAGATACGCAGTATTTT CASSGNIQTDTQYF
15 TRBJ2-5 NA TRBV20-1 NA TGCAGTGCTAGAGATCCTCAGAGGACTTCAGAGACCCAGTACTTC CSARDPQRTSETQYF
17 TRBJ1-4 NA TRBV3-1 NA TGTGCCAGCAGCCCCCGGCTCGAGGGTTGGTCTAATGAAAAACTGTTTTTT CASSPRLEGWSNEKLFF
14 TRBJ2-7 NA TRBV20-1 TRBD2 TGCAGACGGTTCCGGCGGGGGGGAACCTACGAGCAGTACTTC CRRFRRGGTYEQYF
15 TRBJ1-4 NA TRBV6-1 NA TGTGCCATCCTGAAGGGGACTGCAACTAATGAAAAACTGTTTTTT CAILKGTATNEKLFF
14 TRBJ2-7 NA TRBV7-9 NA TGTGCCAGCAGCTTGACACAGACGGCCTACGAGCAGTACTTC CASSLTQTAYEQYF